This paragraph reports one TCR beta chain. TCRdb's table, derived via immunoSEQ multiplex PCR, lists solely in-frame clones and lacks some. The sample includes 50,000 to 60,000 clones, 80% of them seen just once. The J segment lost 5 bases and the V segment lost 4 bases, leaving 6 bases of the junction unmatched. This CDR3 spans 14 amino acids. The germline CDR1 and CDR2 sequences are MDHEN and SYDVKM. The data stem from a study of T cell responses to AZD1222 COVID-19 vaccine. The sequences come from peripheral blood, collected 28 days after the second AZD1222 dose. This clonotype was obtained from an adult who received the AZD1222 COVID-19 vaccine. The rearrangement links TRBV28 to TRBJ1-1; 8 bases match TRBD1. The CDR3 here is CASSSRTGWTEAFF. Written as DNA, the CDR3 is TGTGCCAGCAGTTCCCGGACAGGGTGGACTGAAGCTTTCTTT.